This is a list of T cell receptor beta chains from one sample in a study of memory CD4+ T cells and cytomegalovirus serostatus. Assay used: immunoSEQ multiplex PCR; TCRdb lists only in-frame clones, some missing. The sample yields tens of thousands of clones, 60% to 85% seen once. Source material: memory CD4+ T cells from blood. Every receptor here comes from an adult in good health and CMV-seropositive. The CDR3 runs from the conserved cysteine through the conserved F or W. Each record gives: J gene, clone size, D gene, V gene, CDR3 protein, CDR3 DNA. D genes are given only for firm matches. For some rows the clone size is stated as once, few or many, or as a class when expanded; others skip it.

J: TRBJ1-1; size: NA; D: NA; V: TRBV14; CDR3: CASSPFKGGGTEAFF; DNA: TGTGCCAGCAGCCCCTTTAAGGGAGGGGGCACTGAAGCTTTCTTT
J: TRBJ1-4; size: NA; D: NA; V: TRBV30; CDR3: CAWSVLGTNEKLFF; DNA: TGTGCCTGGAGTGTTTTGGGGACTAATGAAAAACTGTTTTTT
J: TRBJ2-2; size: NA; D: TRBD1; V: TRBV6-1; CDR3: CASSEISSLRTGGINTGELFF; DNA: TGTGCCAGCAGTGAAATATCCAGCTTGAGGACAGGGGGCATTAACACCGGGGAGCTGTTTTTT
J: TRBJ1-2; size: NA; D: TRBD1; V: TRBV4-2; CDR3: CASSQSIGQGRGYTF; DNA: TGTGCCAGCAGCCAGTCAATTGGACAGGGTCGTGGCTACACCTTC
J: TRBJ1-5; size: few; D: TRBD1; V: TRBV30; CDR3: CAWSKAGGYDQPQHF; DNA: TGTGCCTGGAGTAAGGCAGGGGGCTATGATCAGCCCCAGCATTTT
J: TRBJ1-1; size: NA; D: NA; V: TRBV2; CDR3: CASTQDGYTEAFF; DNA: TGTGCCAGCACCCAGGACGGTTACACTGAAGCTTTCTTT
J: TRBJ1-1; size: once; D: NA; V: TRBV9; CDR3: CASSEDSLNTEAFF; DNA: TGTGCCAGCAGCGAGGACAGCCTGAACACTGAAGCTTTCTTT
J: TRBJ2-2; size: NA; D: NA; V: TRBV4-3; CDR3: CASSHNDFFSAGELFF; DNA: TGCGCCAGCAGCCACAACGACTTTTTCTCCGCCGGGGAGCTGTTTTTT
J: TRBJ2-1; size: NA; D: NA; V: TRBV29-1; CDR3: CSVPMARTHQSEQFF; DNA: TGCAGCGTACCAATGGCCCGGACTCACCAGAGTGAGCAGTTCTTC
J: TRBJ2-3; size: NA; D: NA; V: TRBV6-1; CDR3: CASSEWITDTQYF; DNA: TGTGCCAGCAGTGAATGGATTACAGATACGCAGTATTTT
J: TRBJ2-7; size: NA; D: TRBD1; V: TRBV28; CDR3: CASTKDRSSYEQYF; DNA: TGTGCCAGCACCAAGGACAGGAGCTCCTACGAGCAGTACTTC
J: TRBJ2-7; size: many; D: NA; V: TRBV11-3; CDR3: CASSLERIRLREQYF; DNA: TGTGCCAGCAGCCTCGAGAGGATCCGGCTACGGGAGCAGTACTTC
J: TRBJ2-1; size: NA; D: NA; V: TRBV7-9; CDR3: CASRSPGLRLGFGQFF; DNA: TGTGCCAGCAGATCCCCGGGACTCAGGCTTGGTTTTGGGCAGTTCTTC
J: TRBJ2-2; size: NA; D: TRBD2; V: TRBV5-6; CDR3: CASSLLAGGIGELFF; DNA: TGTGCCAGCAGCTTACTAGCGGGAGGGATCGGGGAGCTGTTTTTT
J: TRBJ2-7; size: once; D: NA; V: TRBV19; CDR3: CASSTNRENGRNEQYF; DNA: TGTGCCAGTAGCACAAACAGGGAGAACGGGCGAAACGAGCAGTACTTC
J: TRBJ1-2; size: NA; D: TRBD1; V: TRBV30; CDR3: CAWSVGDSGYTF; DNA: TGTGCCTGGAGTGTCGGGGACAGTGGCTACACCTTC
J: TRBJ2-5; size: NA; D: NA; V: TRBV5-1; CDR3: CASSLGRTQETQYF; DNA: TGCGCCAGCAGCTTGGGGCGGACCCAAGAGACCCAGTACTTC
J: TRBJ2-1; size: few; D: NA; V: TRBV9; CDR3: CASSLTDYFNEQFF; DNA: TGTGCCAGCAGCCTAACGGACTATTTCAATGAGCAGTTCTTC
J: TRBJ2-1; size: once; D: NA; V: TRBV4-1; CDR3: CASSQVGSSYNEQFF; DNA: TGCGCCAGCAGCCAAGTGGGAAGCTCCTACAATGAGCAGTTCTTC
J: TRBJ1-3; size: NA; D: NA; V: TRBV6-1; CDR3: CASSEGTSRSSGNTIYF; DNA: TGTGCCAGCAGTGAGGGGACATCAAGGAGCTCTGGAAACACCATATATTTT
J: TRBJ1-2; size: NA; D: NA; V: TRBV30; CDR3: CAADRTYGWGYTF; DNA: TGTGCCGCGGATCGGACCTACGGGTGGGGCTACACCTTC
J: TRBJ2-6; size: NA; D: NA; V: TRBV6-1; CDR3: CASSETSGANVLTF; DNA: TGTGCCAGCAGTGAGACCTCTGGGGCCAACGTCCTGACTTTC
J: TRBJ1-6; size: NA; D: NA; V: TRBV15; CDR3: CATSTRQGSNSPLHF; DNA: TGTGCCACCAGCACTCGTCAGGGGAGTAATTCACCCCTCCACTTT
J: TRBJ2-4; size: NA; D: NA; V: TRBV11-1; CDR3: CASTTGRAKNIQYF; DNA: TGTGCCAGCACCACCGGCAGGGCCAAAAACATTCAGTACTTC